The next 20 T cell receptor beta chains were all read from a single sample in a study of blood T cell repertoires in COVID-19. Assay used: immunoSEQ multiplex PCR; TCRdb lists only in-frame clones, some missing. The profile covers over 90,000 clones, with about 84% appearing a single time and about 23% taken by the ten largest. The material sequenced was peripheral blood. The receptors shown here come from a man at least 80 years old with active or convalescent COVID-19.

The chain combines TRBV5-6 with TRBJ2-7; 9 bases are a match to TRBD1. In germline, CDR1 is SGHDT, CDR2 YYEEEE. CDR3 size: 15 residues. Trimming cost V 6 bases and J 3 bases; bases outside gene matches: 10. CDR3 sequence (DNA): TGTGCCAGCACTACTACCGGGACAGGGAACTACGAGCAGTACTTC. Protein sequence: CASTTTGTGNYEQYF.

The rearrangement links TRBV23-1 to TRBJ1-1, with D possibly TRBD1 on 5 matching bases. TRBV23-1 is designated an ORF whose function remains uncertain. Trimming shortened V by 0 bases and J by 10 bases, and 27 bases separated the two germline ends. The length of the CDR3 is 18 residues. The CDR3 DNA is TGCGCCAGCAGTCAATCGGCCTTTTATCCTGGCGGGGGAGTGCGAGCTTTCTTT. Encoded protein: CASSQSAFYPGGGVRAFF.

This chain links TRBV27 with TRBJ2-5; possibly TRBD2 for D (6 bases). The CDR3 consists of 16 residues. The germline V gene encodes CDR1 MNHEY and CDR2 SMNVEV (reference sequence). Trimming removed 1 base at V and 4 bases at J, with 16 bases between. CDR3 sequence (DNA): TGTGCCAGCAGTTTATACGGAGCGGGCGGCCGAGAGACCCAGTACTTC. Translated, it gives CASSLYGAGGRETQYF.

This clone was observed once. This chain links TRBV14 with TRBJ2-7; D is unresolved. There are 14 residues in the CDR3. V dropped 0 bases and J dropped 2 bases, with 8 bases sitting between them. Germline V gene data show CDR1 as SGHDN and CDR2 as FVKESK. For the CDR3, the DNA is TGTGCCAGCAGCCAAGATCTTTTTGCCTACGAGCAGTACTTC. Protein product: CASSQDLFAYEQYF.

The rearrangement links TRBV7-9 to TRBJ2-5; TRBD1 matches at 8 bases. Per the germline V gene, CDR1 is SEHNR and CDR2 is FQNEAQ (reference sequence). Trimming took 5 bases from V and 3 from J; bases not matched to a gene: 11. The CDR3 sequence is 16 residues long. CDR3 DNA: TGTGCCAGCAGCCCCTCCGGACAGGGAAGGGAAGAGACCCAGTACTTC. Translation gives CASSPSGQGREETQYF.

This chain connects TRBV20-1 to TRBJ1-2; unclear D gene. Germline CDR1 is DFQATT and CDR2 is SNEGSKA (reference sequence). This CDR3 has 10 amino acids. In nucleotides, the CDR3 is TGCAGCGCGTTAGACTATGGCTACACCTTC. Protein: CSALDYGYTF.

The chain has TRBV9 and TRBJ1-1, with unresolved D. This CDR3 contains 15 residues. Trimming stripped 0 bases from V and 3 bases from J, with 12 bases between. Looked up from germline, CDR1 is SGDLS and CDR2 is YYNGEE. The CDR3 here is CASSVVGFSDTEAFF. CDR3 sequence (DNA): TGTGCCAGCAGCGTAGTCGGTTTCTCTGACACTGAAGCTTTCTTT.

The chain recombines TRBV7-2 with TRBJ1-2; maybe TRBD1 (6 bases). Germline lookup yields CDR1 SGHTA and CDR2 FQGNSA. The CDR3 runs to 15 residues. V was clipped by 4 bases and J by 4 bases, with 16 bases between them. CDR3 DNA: TGTGCCAGCAGCTACCCAGGGGCGCGAGGCTATGGCTACACCTTC. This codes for CASSYPGARGYGYTF.

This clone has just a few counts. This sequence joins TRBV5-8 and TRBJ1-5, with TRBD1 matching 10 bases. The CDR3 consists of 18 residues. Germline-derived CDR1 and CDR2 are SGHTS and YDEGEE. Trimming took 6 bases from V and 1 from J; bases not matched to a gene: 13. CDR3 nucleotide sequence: TGTGCCAGCACCCTATTTCAGGGACAGGGGATAAGCAATCAGCCCCAGCATTTT. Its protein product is CASTLFQGQGISNQPQHF.

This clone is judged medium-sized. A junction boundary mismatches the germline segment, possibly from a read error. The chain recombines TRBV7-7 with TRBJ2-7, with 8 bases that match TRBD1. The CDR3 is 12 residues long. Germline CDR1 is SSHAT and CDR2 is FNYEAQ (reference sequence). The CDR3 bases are TGTGCTAGCAGCTTACAGGGGGGCGAGCAGTACTTC. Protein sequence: CASSLQGGEQYF.

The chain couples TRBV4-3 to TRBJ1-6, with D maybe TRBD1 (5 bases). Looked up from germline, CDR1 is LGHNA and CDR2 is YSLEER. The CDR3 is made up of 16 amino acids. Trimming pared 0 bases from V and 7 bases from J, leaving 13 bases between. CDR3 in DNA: TGCGCCAGCAGCCAAGAGCTAGCGCAGGGAAATTCACCCCTCCACTTT. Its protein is CASSQELAQGNSPLHF.

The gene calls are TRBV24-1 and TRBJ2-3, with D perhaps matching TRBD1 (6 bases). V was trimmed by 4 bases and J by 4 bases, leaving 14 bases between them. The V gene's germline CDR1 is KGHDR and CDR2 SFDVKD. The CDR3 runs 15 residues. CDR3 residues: CATSEQGSLADTQYF. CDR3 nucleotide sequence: TGTGCCACCAGTGAACAGGGAAGTCTTGCAGATACGCAGTATTTT.

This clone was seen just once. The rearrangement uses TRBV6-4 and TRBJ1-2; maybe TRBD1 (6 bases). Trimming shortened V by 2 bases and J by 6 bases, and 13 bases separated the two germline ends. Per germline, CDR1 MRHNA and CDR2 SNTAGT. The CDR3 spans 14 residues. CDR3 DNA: TGTGCCAGCAGTGACCCCGGGGCAGGGGATGGCTACACCTTC. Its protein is CASSDPGAGDGYTF.

The CDR3 loop is CASSLAGAEETQYF. As DNA, the CDR3 is TGTGCCAGCTCCCTAGCGGGGGCGGAAGAGACCCAGTACTTC. J is TRBJ2-5 and V is TRBV18; TRBD2 matches 10 bases. V trimming: 6 bases; J trimming: 3 bases; junction bases outside the gene matches: 4. Germline V CDR1 and CDR2: KGHSH, LQKENI. The CDR3 runs to 14 residues.

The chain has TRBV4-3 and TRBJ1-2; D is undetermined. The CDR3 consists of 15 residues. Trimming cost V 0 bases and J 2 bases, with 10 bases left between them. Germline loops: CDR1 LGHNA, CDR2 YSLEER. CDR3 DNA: TGCGCCAGCAGCCAAGATAAAGGAGCGAACTATGGCTACACCTTC. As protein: CASSQDKGANYGYTF.

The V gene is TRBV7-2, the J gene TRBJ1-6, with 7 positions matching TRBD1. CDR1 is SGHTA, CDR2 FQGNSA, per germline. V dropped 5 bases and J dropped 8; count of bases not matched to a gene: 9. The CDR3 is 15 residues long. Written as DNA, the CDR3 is TGTGCCAGCAGCCCACAGGGGATTGTTGATTCACCCCTCCACTTT. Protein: CASSPQGIVDSPLHF.

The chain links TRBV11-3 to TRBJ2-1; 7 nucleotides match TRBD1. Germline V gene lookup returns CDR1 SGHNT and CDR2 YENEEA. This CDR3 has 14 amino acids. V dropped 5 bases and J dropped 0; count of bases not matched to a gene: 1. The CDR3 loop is CASSRDSSYNEQFF. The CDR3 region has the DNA TGTGCCAGCAGCCGGGACAGCTCCTACAATGAGCAGTTCTTC.

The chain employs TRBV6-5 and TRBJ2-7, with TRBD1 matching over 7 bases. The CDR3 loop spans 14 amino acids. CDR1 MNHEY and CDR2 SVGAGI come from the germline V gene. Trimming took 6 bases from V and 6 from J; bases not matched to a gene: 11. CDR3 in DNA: TGTGCCAGCAGCATTTTTCAAGACAGGGTCGAGCAGTACTTC. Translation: CASSIFQDRVEQYF.

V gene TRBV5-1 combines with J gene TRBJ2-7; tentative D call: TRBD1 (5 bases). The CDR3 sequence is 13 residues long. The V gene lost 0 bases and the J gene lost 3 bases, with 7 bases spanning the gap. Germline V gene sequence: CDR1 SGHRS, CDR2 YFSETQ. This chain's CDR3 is CASSLVQGYEQYF. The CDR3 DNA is TGCGCCAGCAGCTTGGTGCAGGGCTACGAGCAGTACTTC.

The CDR3 is CASSPGPETQYF. The CDR3, as DNA: TGTGCCAGCAGCCCAGGCCCTGAGACCCAGTACTTC. This chain links TRBV7-9 with TRBJ2-5; D ambiguous. The CDR3 consists of 12 residues. The germline CDR1 and CDR2 sequences are SEHNR and FQNEAQ (reference sequence). V was trimmed by 5 bases and J by 5 bases, leaving 9 bases between them.